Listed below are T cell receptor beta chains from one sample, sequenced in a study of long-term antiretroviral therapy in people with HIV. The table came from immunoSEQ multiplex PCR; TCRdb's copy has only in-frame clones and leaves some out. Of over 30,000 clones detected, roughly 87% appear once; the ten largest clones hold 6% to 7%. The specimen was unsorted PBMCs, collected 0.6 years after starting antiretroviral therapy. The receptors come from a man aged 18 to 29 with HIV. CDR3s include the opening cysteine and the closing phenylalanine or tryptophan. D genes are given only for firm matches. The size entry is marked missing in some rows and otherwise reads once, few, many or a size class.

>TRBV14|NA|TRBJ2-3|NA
CASSPQEGASTDTQYF
TGTGCCAGCAGCCCCCAGGAGGGGGCGAGCACAGATACGCAGTATTTT
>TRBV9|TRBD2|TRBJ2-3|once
CASSAGLAWGTDTQYF
TGTGCCAGCAGCGCTGGACTAGCGTGGGGCACAGATACGCAGTATTTT
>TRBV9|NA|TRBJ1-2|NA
CASSVVSRQGLTF
TGTGCCAGCAGCGTAGTATCTAGGCAGGGACTTACCTTC
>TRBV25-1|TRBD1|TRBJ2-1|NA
CASVFGTGNGEQFF
TGTGCCAGCGTTTTTGGGACAGGGAACGGTGAGCAGTTCTTC
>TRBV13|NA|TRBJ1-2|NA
CASSLFRPTSYGYTF
TGTGCCAGCAGCTTATTTAGACCGACCAGCTATGGCTACACCTTC
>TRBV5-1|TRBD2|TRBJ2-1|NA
CASRRTSGSVGEQFF
TGCGCCAGCCGGAGGACTAGCGGGAGCGTGGGTGAGCAGTTCTTC
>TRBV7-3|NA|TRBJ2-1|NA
CASSPLGGNYNEQFF
TGTGCCAGCAGCCCCCTTGGGGGAAACTACAATGAGCAGTTCTTC
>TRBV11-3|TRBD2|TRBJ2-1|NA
CASSPHSGGEQFF
TGTGCCAGCAGCCCTCATTCGGGAGGAGAGCAGTTCTTC
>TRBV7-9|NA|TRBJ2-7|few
CASSLVPGLVTYEQYF
TGTGCCAGCAGCTTAGTCCCAGGGCTTGTCACCTACGAGCAGTACTTC
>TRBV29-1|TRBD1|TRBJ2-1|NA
CSAGQGYNEQFF
TGCAGCGCCGGACAGGGATACAATGAGCAGTTCTTC
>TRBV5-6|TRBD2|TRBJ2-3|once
CASSPVWASGSADTQYF
TGTGCCAGCAGCCCCGTTTGGGCTAGCGGGAGCGCAGATACGCAGTATTTT
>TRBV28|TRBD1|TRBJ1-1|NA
CATTGQGNTEAFF
TGTGCCACCACAGGACAGGGGAACACTGAAGCTTTCTTT
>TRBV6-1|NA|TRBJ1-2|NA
CASSDSRGRGGYTF
TGTGCCAGCAGTGATTCGCGGGGGCGCGGTGGCTACACCTTC
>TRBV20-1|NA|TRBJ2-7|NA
CSASLHYEQYF
TGCAGTGCTAGCCTCCATTACGAGCAGTACTTC
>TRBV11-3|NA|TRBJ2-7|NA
CASSLGGSSYEQYF
TGTGCCAGCAGCTTAGGTGGAAGCTCCTACGAGCAGTACTTC
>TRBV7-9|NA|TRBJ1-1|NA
CASSFQGSLEAFF
TGTGCCAGCAGCTTCCAGGGGTCCCTTGAAGCTTTCTTT
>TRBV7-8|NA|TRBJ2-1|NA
CASSLDSYGTQRREQFF
TGTGCCAGCAGCTTGGATTCTTACGGGACGCAAAGGAGGGAGCAGTTCTTC
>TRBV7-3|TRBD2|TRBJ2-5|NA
CASSRQAGVGETQYF
TGTGCCAGCAGCAGACAAGCGGGAGTAGGGGAGACCCAGTACTTC
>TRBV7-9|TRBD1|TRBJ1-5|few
CASSLSGQGNQPQHF
TGTGCCAGCAGCTTATCAGGACAGGGGAATCAGCCCCAGCATTTT
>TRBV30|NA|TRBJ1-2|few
CAWTADANYGYTF
TGTGCCTGGACAGCCGACGCCAACTATGGCTACACCTTC
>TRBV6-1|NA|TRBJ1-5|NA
CASSEAAPPRPQHF
TGTGCCAGCAGTGAAGCGGCTCCCCCCCGGCCCCAGCATTTT
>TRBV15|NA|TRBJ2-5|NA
CATSRGGTGQETQYF
TGTGCCACCAGCAGAGGGGGGACCGGCCAAGAGACCCAGTACTTC
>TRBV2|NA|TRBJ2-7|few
CASSGPGDEQYF
TGTGCCAGCAGCGGGCCGGGGGACGAGCAGTACTTC
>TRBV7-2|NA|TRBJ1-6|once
CASSLRDTFTQSLHF
TGTGCCAGCAGCTTGAGGGACACCTTCACCCAATCCCTCCACTTT
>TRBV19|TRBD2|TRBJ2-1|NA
CASSPGTTLNEQFF
TGTGCCAGTTCCCCCGGGACTACCCTCAATGAGCAGTTCTTC
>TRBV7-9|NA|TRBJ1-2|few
CASSLRDYGYTF
TGTGCCAGCAGCTTACGGGACTATGGCTACACCTTC
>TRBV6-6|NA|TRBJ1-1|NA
CASRIHQTENTEAFF
TGTGCCAGCAGGATTCATCAGACAGAGAACACTGAAGCTTTCTTT
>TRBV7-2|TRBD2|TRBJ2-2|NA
CASSLKAGGPGELFF
TGTGCCAGCAGCTTAAAAGCGGGAGGGCCCGGGGAGCTGTTTTTT
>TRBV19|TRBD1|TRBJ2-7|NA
CASSGDRGREQYF
TGTGCCAGTAGTGGGGACAGGGGGCGCGAGCAGTACTTC
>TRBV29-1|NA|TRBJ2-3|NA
CSVEFTGQGTDTQYF
TGCAGCGTTGAGTTCACCGGGCAGGGCACAGATACGCAGTATTTT
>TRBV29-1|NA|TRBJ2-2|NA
CSVGLANPGELFF
TGCAGCGTTGGGTTAGCTAACCCCGGGGAGCTGTTTTTT
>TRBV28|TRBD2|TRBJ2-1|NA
CASSFWLAGGFDEQFF
TGTGCCAGCAGTTTCTGGCTAGCGGGAGGATTCGATGAGCAGTTCTTC
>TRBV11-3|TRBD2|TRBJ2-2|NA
CASSLDLGLLAGGNTGELFF
TGTGCCAGCAGCTTAGATCTGGGTTTGCTAGCGGGCGGTAACACCGGGGAGCTGTTTTTT
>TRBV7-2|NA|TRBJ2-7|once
CASSLGSYEQYF
TGTGCCAGCAGCTTAGGTTCCTACGAGCAGTACTTC
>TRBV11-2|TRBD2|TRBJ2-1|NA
CASSLASGNEQFF
TGTGCCAGCAGCTTGGCTAGCGGGAATGAGCAGTTCTTC
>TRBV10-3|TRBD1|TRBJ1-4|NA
CAISETGTGSNEKLFF
TGTGCCATCAGTGAGACCGGGACAGGGTCTAATGAAAAACTGTTTTTT
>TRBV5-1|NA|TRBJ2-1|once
CASSNGQTMYNEQFF
TGCGCCAGCAGTAATGGGCAGACTATGTACAATGAGCAGTTCTTC
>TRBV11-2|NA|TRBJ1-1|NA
CASSLDRRENTEAFF
TGTGCCAGCAGCTTAGATCGCAGGGAGAACACTGAAGCTTTCTTT
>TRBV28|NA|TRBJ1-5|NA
CASSLSTFYQPQHF
TGTGCCAGCAGTTTGTCTACTTTCTATCAGCCCCAGCATTTT
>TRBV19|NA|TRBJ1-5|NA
CASSTQLGQPQHF
TGTGCCAGTAGTACACAGCTAGGTCAGCCCCAGCATTTT
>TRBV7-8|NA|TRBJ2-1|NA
CASSVVVGNGNEQFF
TGTGCCAGCAGCGTGGTAGTAGGCAATGGCAATGAGCAGTTCTTC
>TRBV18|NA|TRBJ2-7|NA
CASSTTGTAYEQYF
TGTGCCAGCTCTACGACAGGAACAGCCTACGAGCAGTACTTC
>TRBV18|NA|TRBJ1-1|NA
CASQPAATNTEAFF
TGTGCCAGCCAACCCGCGGCGACGAACACTGAAGCTTTCTTT
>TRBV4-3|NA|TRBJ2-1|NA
CASSQDQSASSYNEQFF
TGCGCCAGCAGCCAAGATCAATCAGCGAGCTCCTACAATGAGCAGTTCTTC
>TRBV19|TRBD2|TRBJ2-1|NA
CASREIVGTSKFF
TGTGCCAGTAGGGAAATAGTAGGGACTAGTAAGTTCTTC
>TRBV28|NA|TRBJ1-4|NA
CASSLSDPAEKLFF
TGTGCCAGCAGTTTATCCGATCCCGCTGAAAAACTGTTTTTT
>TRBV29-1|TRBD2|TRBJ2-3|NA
CSVVPGLAGLILGRDTQYF
TGCAGCGTTGTACCAGGACTAGCGGGCCTAATCCTGGGCCGGGATACGCAGTATTTT
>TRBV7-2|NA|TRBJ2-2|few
CASSAIVGELFF
TGTGCCAGCAGCGCAATAGTAGGGGAGCTGTTTTTT
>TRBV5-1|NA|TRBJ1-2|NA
CASSLGAGDYGYTF
TGCGCCAGCAGCTTGGGGGCAGGGGACTATGGCTACACCTTC
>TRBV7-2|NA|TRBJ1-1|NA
CASSLSSSTEAFF
TGTGCCAGCAGCTTATCTAGCAGCACTGAAGCTTTCTTT
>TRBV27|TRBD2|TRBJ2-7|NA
CASSLLAGHYEQYF
TGTGCCAGCAGTTTACTAGCGGGGCACTACGAGCAGTACTTC
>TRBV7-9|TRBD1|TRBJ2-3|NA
CASSPRGTGSTDTQYF
TGTGCCAGCAGCCCAAGGGGGACAGGGAGCACAGATACGCAGTATTTT
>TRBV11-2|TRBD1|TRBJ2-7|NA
CASGTGVDEQYF
TGTGCCAGCGGGACAGGGGTCGACGAGCAGTACTTC
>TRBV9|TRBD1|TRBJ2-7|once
CASSVQTGPTYEQYF
TGTGCCAGCAGCGTCCAGACAGGGCCCACCTACGAGCAGTACTTC
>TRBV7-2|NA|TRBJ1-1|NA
CASSLGYETEAFF
TGTGCCAGCAGCTTAGGATATGAAACTGAAGCTTTCTTT
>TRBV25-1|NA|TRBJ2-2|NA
CASTEKNRGGELFF
TGTGCCAGCACAGAGAAAAACCGTGGAGGGGAGCTGTTTTTT
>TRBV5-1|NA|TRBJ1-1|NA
CASSLDAKTEAFF
TGCGCCAGCAGCTTGGATGCGAAGACTGAAGCTTTCTTT